Listed here are 24 T cell receptor beta chains from one sample, sequenced in a study of a mutant IDH1 vaccine in newly diagnosed glioma. These receptors have no identified antigens. The time point is: week 23, last vaccination. Topical imiquimod accompanied each vaccine dose, which consisted of 300 ug of mutant IDH1 20-mer peptide. Profiling relied on immunoSEQ multiplex PCR, and the TCRdb table lists in-frame clones only, not all of them. The table has about 56,000 clones, more than 75% seen once. The sequencing used PBMCs, collected from a glioma patient whose treatment included an IDH1 peptide vaccine. These receptors were taken from a man aged 35 to 55 with glioma.

This clone has more than one count but fewer than ten. The chain combines TRBV7-8 with TRBJ2-3; no reliable D call. Germline lookup yields CDR1 SGHVS and CDR2 FQNEAQ. Trimming cost V 5 bases and J 4 bases, with 13 bases left between them. The CDR3 has 14 amino acids. CDR3 DNA sequence: TGTGCCAGCAGCCCTGAAGGTTGGTCAGATACGCAGTATTTT. Amino acid sequence: CASSPEGWSDTQYF.

This clone was seen only a few times. V is TRBV7-2 and J is TRBJ2-7, with D maybe TRBD1 (5 bases). The CDR3 loop spans 13 amino acids. V was clipped by 6 bases and J by 4 bases, with 13 bases between them. Per the germline V gene, CDR1 is SGHTA and CDR2 is FQGNSA. This CDR3 reads CASSQRKGYEQYF. For the CDR3, the DNA is TGTGCCAGCAGTCAAAGAAAGGGGTACGAGCAGTACTTC.

The V gene is TRBV18, the J gene TRBJ2-1; D uncertain. From germline, CDR1 is KGHSH and CDR2 LQKENI. Trimming removed 6 bases at V and 4 bases at J, with 19 bases between. The CDR3 spans 16 residues. The CDR3 DNA follows: TGTGCCAGCTCCCTAGGGCCAAAGGTATTTTACAATGAGCAGTTCTTC. Amino acid sequence: CASSLGPKVFYNEQFF.

The chain links TRBV7-8 to TRBJ2-1, with 8 nucleotides matching TRBD1. CDR3 length: 14 residues. The V and J ends lost 7 bases and 2 bases, in that order; junction bases with no gene match: 4. Looked up from germline, CDR1 is SGHVS and CDR2 is FQNEAQ. CDR3: CASMRTGTYNEQFF. CDR3 DNA: TGTGCCAGCATGCGGACAGGGACCTACAATGAGCAGTTCTTC. Full variable domain (remainder filled in from reference TRBV7-8 and TRBJ2-1): GAGVSQSPRYKVAKRGQDVALRCDPISGHVSLFWYQQALGQGPEFLTYFQNEAQLDKSGLPSDRFFAERPEGSVSTLKIQRTQQEDSAVYLCASMRTGTYNEQFFGPGTRLTVL.

This clone has a handful of counts. The CDR3, as DNA: TGCGCCAGCAGCCATGGACAGTCAAACACCGGGGAGCTGTTTTTT. Its protein product is CASSHGQSNTGELFF. The chain has TRBV5-1 and TRBJ2-2; D might be TRBD1 (6 bases). The CDR3 runs to 15 residues. V was trimmed by 4 bases and J by 2 bases, leaving 12 bases between them. CDR1 is SGHRS, CDR2 YFSETQ, per germline.

V is TRBV5-6 and J is TRBJ2-3; no clear D gene. The V end was cut by 4 bases, the J end by 3 bases, with 15 bases between. Germline CDR1 is SGHDT and CDR2 is YYEEEE. This CDR3 comprises 15 residues. This CDR3 reads CASSADGGWTDTQYF. Written as DNA, the CDR3 is TGTGCCAGCAGCGCCGATGGCGGTTGGACAGATACGCAGTATTTT. Full variable domain (rest looked up from reference TRBV5-6 and TRBJ2-3): DAGVTQSPTHLIKTRGQQVTLRCSPKSGHDTVSWYQQALGQGPQFIFQYYEEEERQRGNFPDRFSGHQFPNYSSELNVNALLLGDSALYLCASSADGGWTDTQYFGPGTRLTVL.

This clone appeared a single time. The rearrangement joins TRBV9 to TRBJ2-7; tentative D call: TRBD2 (6 bases). Germline V gene lookup returns CDR1 SGDLS and CDR2 YYNGEE. The CDR3 runs to 12 residues. V dropped 7 bases and J dropped 2 bases, with 10 bases sitting between them. The DNA of the CDR3 is TGTGCCAGCGGGCGGACTACCTACGAGCAGTACTTC. Protein product: CASGRTTYEQYF.

V usage is TRBV7-2 and J usage is TRBJ2-2; D unresolved. CDR1 SGHTA and CDR2 FQGNSA come from the germline V gene. The CDR3 loop spans 13 amino acids. V was clipped by 7 bases and J by 0 bases, with 6 bases between them. The CDR3 loop reads CASKGANTGELFF. In DNA form, the CDR3 reads TGTGCCAGCAAGGGTGCGAACACCGGGGAGCTGTTTTTT. Full variable domain (remainder filled in from reference TRBV7-2 and TRBJ2-2): GAGVSQSPSNKVTEKGKDVELRCDPISGHTALYWYRQSLGQGLEFLIYFQGNSAPDKSGLPSDRFSAERTGGSVSTLTIQRTQQEDSAVYLCASKGANTGELFFGEGSRLTVL.

The chain is built from TRBV14 and TRBJ2-1; 8 bases agree with TRBD1. In germline, CDR1 is SGHDN, CDR2 FVKESK. The CDR3 contains 15 residues. V lost 8 bases and J lost 4; bases outside the gene matches: 10. The chain's CDR3 is CASAPQGARYNEQFF. The CDR3 DNA reads as TGTGCCAGCGCCCCCCAGGGGGCTAGGTACAATGAGCAGTTCTTC.

This chain uses TRBV2 with TRBJ1-2; D is uncertain. V was shortened by 10 bases and J by 3 bases, with 12 bases between the two germline ends. The CDR3 consists of 12 residues. Germline V gene lookup returns CDR1 SNHLY and CDR2 FYNNEI. DNA for the CDR3: TGTGCCACCCGACCGGTGGACTATGGCTACACCTTC. Translation: CATRPVDYGYTF. Together with reference TRBV2 and TRBJ1-2, the CDR3 gives the full variable domain: EPEVTQTPSHQVTQMGQEVILRCVPISNHLYFYWYRQILGQKVEFLVSFYNNEISEKSEIFDDQFSVERPDGSNFTLKIRSTKLEDSAMYFCATRPVDYGYTFGSGTRLTVV.

The V call is TRBV7-2, the J call TRBJ2-3; 7 bases are a match to TRBD2. Germline trimming cut 4 bases from V and 3 bases from J; bases unmatched to any gene: 13. Germline V gene sequence: CDR1 SGHTA, CDR2 FQGNSA. This CDR3 region has 17 residues. The DNA for the CDR3 is TGTGCCAGCAGCTCCCCTGGGACTACAAAGCGAACAGATACGCAGTATTTT. Translation: CASSSPGTTKRTDTQYF.

This clone appeared once. This chain links TRBV9 with TRBJ2-7, with 8 bases lining up with TRBD2. The CDR3 totals 16 residues. Trimming took 1 base from V and 6 from J; bases not matched to a gene: 12. Germline V lookup: CDR1 SGDLS, CDR2 YYNGEE. In DNA, the CDR3 is TGTGCCAGCAGCGTATGTCGGGAGGGCCCCCCTCTCGAGCAGTACTTC. Protein product: CASSVCREGPPLEQYF.

This chain connects TRBV5-6 to TRBJ2-5, with D hard to call. Germline lookup yields CDR1 SGHDT and CDR2 YYEEEE. Trimming stripped 6 bases from V and 1 base from J, with 10 bases between. The CDR3 covers 13 residues. CDR3 coding DNA: TGTGCCAGCACCCTAATCTCCCAAGAGACCCAGTACTTC. Translating gives CASTLISQETQYF.

J is TRBJ1-1 and V is TRBV14; D is perhaps TRBD1 (6 bases). The CDR3 is 15 residues long. V lost 1 base, J lost 5 bases, and 14 bases lay in between. The V gene's germline CDR1 is SGHDN and CDR2 FVKESK. CDR3 residues: CASSQAVWGRTEAFF. Written as DNA, the CDR3 is TGTGCCAGCAGCCAAGCGGTCTGGGGGCGGACTGAAGCTTTCTTT.

This clone is a singleton in its sample. The chain joins TRBV7-9 to TRBJ1-2, with TRBD1 matching 9 bases. Unmatched junction bases numbered 9, after V lost 5 bases and J lost 5 bases. The CDR3 sequence is 15 residues long. CDR1 SEHNR and CDR2 FQNEAQ come from the germline V gene (reference sequence). The CDR3, as DNA: TGTGCCAGCAGCCTGACCCGGGACAGGGTTTATGGCTACACCTTC. It translates to CASSLTRDRVYGYTF.

The chain has TRBV6-4 and TRBJ2-6, with D possibly TRBD2 on 6 matching bases. Germline V gives CDR1 MRHNA, CDR2 SNTAGT. This CDR3 region has 17 residues. Trimming removed 6 bases from V and 0 bases from J, with 15 bases in between. The CDR3 region is CASSRDAGSSGANVLTF. The CDR3 nucleotides read TGTGCCAGCAGCCGGGACGCGGGAAGCTCTGGGGCCAACGTCCTGACTTTC.

The CDR3 spells CASSLRGYTQYF. The CDR3, as DNA: TGTGCCAGCAGTTTACGAGGGTATACGCAGTATTTT. V and J are TRBV27 and TRBJ2-3, with D maybe TRBD2 (5 bases). The CDR3 loop spans 12 amino acids. The germline V and J ends were trimmed by 2 bases and 7 bases, with 7 bases remaining between them. The germline V gene encodes CDR1 MNHEY and CDR2 SMNVEV (reference sequence).

This CDR3 is CASSPSNNEQFF. DNA for the CDR3: TGTGCCAGCAGTCCCTCGAACAATGAGCAGTTCTTC. The chain recombines TRBV6-6 with TRBJ2-1; D uncertain. V dropped 5 bases and J dropped 5 bases, with 7 bases sitting between them. Per germline, CDR1 MNHNY and CDR2 SVGAGI (reference sequence). The length of the CDR3 is 12 residues.

The V gene is TRBV5-5, the J gene TRBJ1-5; maybe TRBD1 (6 bases). The germline V gene has CDR1 SGHKS and CDR2 YYEKEE (reference sequence). The CDR3 has 15 amino acids. Trimming cost V 4 bases and J 4 bases, with 15 bases left between them. CDR3 sequence (DNA): TGTGCCAGCAGCATCGGACAGACGGATAATCAGCCCCAGCATTTT. Its protein is CASSIGQTDNQPQHF.

The chain joins TRBV5-1 to TRBJ2-4; unclear D gene. Germline V gene data show CDR1 as SGHRS and CDR2 as YFSETQ. V shed 0 bases and J shed 4 bases, with 14 bases lying between them. The CDR3 covers 16 residues. The CDR3 DNA sequence: TGCGCCAGCAGCTTGGAAGGGCGCGGCGGTAAAAACATTCAGTACTTC. As protein: CASSLEGRGGKNIQYF.

This clone has a single count. This sequence joins TRBV9 and TRBJ2-2, with D perhaps TRBD1 (5 bases). The CDR3 has 16 amino acids. Germline V gene lookup returns CDR1 SGDLS and CDR2 YYNGEE. With 0 bases removed from V and 5 bases from J, the gap between germline ends came to 14 bases. This CDR3 is CASSVAPQGWTGELFF. CDR3 nucleotides: TGTGCCAGCAGCGTAGCTCCCCAGGGTTGGACCGGGGAGCTGTTTTTT.

The rearrangement uses TRBV19 and TRBJ2-2; perhaps D is TRBD1 or TRBD2 (5 bases each). The CDR3 has 16 residues. Germline V gives CDR1 LNHDA, CDR2 SQIVND (reference sequence). Between the trimmed V and J ends, which lost 0 bases and 0 bases, there was a span of 8 bases. In nucleotides, the CDR3 is TGTGCCAGTAGTATAGAAGAGGGGCCGAACACCGGGGAGCTGTTTTTT. Amino acid sequence: CASSIEEGPNTGELFF.

The chain is built from TRBV6-5 and TRBJ2-5; D is possibly TRBD1 (5 bases). This CDR3 region has 16 residues. V was trimmed by 1 base and J by 5 bases, leaving 17 bases between them. Germline V gene sequence: CDR1 MNHEY, CDR2 SVGAGI. The CDR3 here is CASSYYSKGIGETQYF. CDR3 bases: TGTGCCAGCAGTTACTACTCAAAGGGGATTGGGGAGACCCAGTACTTC.

V is TRBV5-1 and J is TRBJ1-2; TRBD1 agrees at 10 bases. Trimming at V came to 0 bases and at J to 7 bases, leaving 0 bases not matched to a gene. This CDR3 is 13 amino acids long. Per the germline V gene, CDR1 is SGHRS and CDR2 is YFSETQ. Here the CDR3 DNA reads TGCGCCAGCAGCTTGGGACAGGGGGCTGGCTACACCTTC. It codes for CASSLGQGAGYTF.